The TCR beta chain described here comes from a study of T cell responses to AZD1222 COVID-19 vaccine. Some clones are missing from TCRdb's copy, which holds only in-frame ones; the method was immunoSEQ multiplex PCR. The table lists about 160,000 clones, 88% of them singletons. Germline V gene sequence: CDR1 SGHAT, CDR2 FQNNGV. The CDR3 has 15 residues. The ends were cut back, 1 base at V and 13 bases at J, with 20 bases in the middle. The receptor was derived from an adult who received the AZD1222 COVID-19 vaccine. The sequencing used peripheral blood, collected 28 days after the second AZD1222 dose. The rearrangement uses TRBV11-2 and TRBJ2-1, with D possibly being TRBD1 or TRBD2 (5 bases each). CDR3 DNA: TGTGCCAGCAGCTTAGGGCACCGGGACGGCCCCACCCAGTTCTTC. The encoded protein is CASSLGHRDGPTQFF.